This T cell receptor beta chain was retrieved from a study of T cells in Graves' hyperthyroidism and ophthalmopathy. Many counts were recorded for this clonotype. Germline V CDR1 and CDR2: ENHRY, SYGVKD. The V and J ends lost 6 bases and 2 bases respectively, with 17 bases between them. This CDR3 comprises 16 residues. Amplification of TCR beta CDR3 regions used RNA as the template. A set of HTBI primers served as the primers for a first-round RT-PCR of the TCR CDR3. TCRdb independently ran MiXCR on the multiplex PCR reads; one entry per CDR3 protein. Of hundreds of thousands of distinct CDR3 sequences listed, about 38% are singletons.

The chain carries TRBV10-3 and TRBJ1-3; TRBD1 might be the D (5 bases). The receptor comes from a man aged 18 to 30 with Graves' hyperthyroidism. Sequencing was carried out using blood. The CDR3 DNA reads TGTGCCATCAGCCTCCGGGACGTGAGCGCTGGAAACACCATATATTTT. Translated: CAISLRDVSAGNTIYF.